The 5 T cell receptor beta chains presented below share a single source sample, sequenced in a study of blood T cell repertoires in COVID-19. The assay was immunoSEQ multiplex PCR, and TCRdb's table has in-frame clones only and misses some. This sample has 150,000 to 200,000 clones, with roughly 84% found just once. Sequencing was performed on PBMCs or T cells enriched from blood (not recorded which). Every receptor here comes from a woman aged 45-65 years who had recovered from COVID-19.

This clone was recorded once. The chain combines TRBV3-1 (or the pseudogene TRBV3-2) with TRBJ2-2, with D hard to call. CDR1 LGHDT and CDR2 YNNKEL come from the germline V gene (reference sequence). The length of the CDR3 is 17 residues. Trimming left V 1 base short and J 0 bases short, with 12 bases between. CDR3 bases: TGTGCCAGCAGCCAAGGCATTCAAACAGCGAACACCGGGGAGCTGTTTTTT. Translating gives CASSQGIQTANTGELFF.

This clone appeared a few times. V usage is TRBV19 and J usage is TRBJ1-4; D is unclear. This CDR3 is built from 12 residues. The V gene's germline CDR1 is LNHDA and CDR2 SQIVND (reference sequence). The V and J ends lost 6 bases and 10 bases respectively, with 12 bases between them. CDR3 loop: CASSQQPAKLFF. CDR3 DNA sequence: TGTGCCAGTAGCCAACAGCCCGCAAAACTGTTTTTT.

This clone was seen a few times. The J gene is TRBJ1-6, the V gene TRBV27, with a tentative D call TRBD1 (5 bases). Germline CDR1 MNHEY, CDR2 SMNVEV (reference sequence). The V and J ends lost 3 bases and 5 bases respectively, with 8 bases between them. The CDR3 runs 14 residues. The CDR3 nucleotides are TGTGCCAGCAGTTTTGCGGGGGATAATTCACCCCTCCACTTT. Its translation is CASSFAGDNSPLHF.

In its sample, this clone was seen a few times. CDR3 residues: CATRGQIDEKLFF. CDR3 nucleotide sequence: TGTGCCACACGTGGCCAGATCGATGAAAAACTGTTTTTT. The rearrangement joins TRBV2 to TRBJ1-4; no reliable D call. CDR1 and CDR2 from the germline V gene are SNHLY and FYNNEI. V lost 10 bases, J lost 6 bases, and 15 bases lay in between. The CDR3 has 13 amino acids. Using reference TRBV2 and TRBJ1-4 for the parts outside the CDR3, the full variable domain is EPEVTQTPSHQVTQMGQEVILRCVPISNHLYFYWYRQILGQKVEFLVSFYNNEISEKSEIFDDQFSVERPDGSNFTLKIRSTKLEDSAMYFCATRGQIDEKLFFGSGTQLSVL.

This clone has a single count. The chain is built from TRBV24-1 and TRBJ2-1, with 12 nucleotides matching TRBD1. Looked up from germline, CDR1 is KGHDR and CDR2 is SFDVKD. This CDR3 region has 12 residues. Unmatched junction bases numbered 3, after V lost 11 bases and J lost 8 bases. The CDR3 coding sequence is TGTGCCAGGGGGACAGGGGGCGATGAGCAGTTCTTC. Its protein product is CARGTGGDEQFF.